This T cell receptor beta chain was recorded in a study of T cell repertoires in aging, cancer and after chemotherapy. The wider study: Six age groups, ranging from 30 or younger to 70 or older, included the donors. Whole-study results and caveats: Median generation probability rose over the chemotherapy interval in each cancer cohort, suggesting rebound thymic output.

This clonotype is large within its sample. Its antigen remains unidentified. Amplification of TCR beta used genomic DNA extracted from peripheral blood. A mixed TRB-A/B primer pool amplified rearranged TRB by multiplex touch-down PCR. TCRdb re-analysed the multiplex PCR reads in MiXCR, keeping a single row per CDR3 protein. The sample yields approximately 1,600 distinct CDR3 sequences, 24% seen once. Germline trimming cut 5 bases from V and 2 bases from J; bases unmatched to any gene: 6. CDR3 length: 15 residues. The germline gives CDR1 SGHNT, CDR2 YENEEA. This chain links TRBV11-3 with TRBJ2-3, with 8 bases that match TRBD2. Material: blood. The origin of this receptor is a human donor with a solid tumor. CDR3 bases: TGTGCCAGCAGCCCGGGGGGGGACATCACAGATACGCAGTATTTT. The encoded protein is CASSPGGDITDTQYF. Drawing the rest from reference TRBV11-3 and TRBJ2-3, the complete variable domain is EAGVVQSPRYKIIEKKQPVAFWCNPISGHNTLYWYLQNLGQGPELLIRYENEEAVDDSQLPKDRFSAERLKGVDSTLKIQPAELGDSAVYLCASSPGGDITDTQYFGPGTRLTVL.